The clone carrying this T cell receptor beta chain showed up just a few times. These data are taken from a study of T cells in Graves' hyperthyroidism and ophthalmopathy. V dropped 3 bases and J dropped 7; count of bases not matched to a gene: 20. This CDR3 has 19 amino acids. The germline gives CDR1 LNHDA, CDR2 SQIVND (reference sequence). Absent ophthalmopathy progression within 18 months defined stable Graves' hyperthyroidism. The hyperthyroidism patients had all been newly diagnosed, and their disease duration was under 2 months. Their ages ranged from 18 to 65 years. Any patient presenting with uncontrolled infection, other autoimmune disease, pregnancy or lactation was left out. The authors obtained PBMCs from around 10 ml of fresh peripheral blood. The investigators amplified TCR beta CDR3 regions from RNA transcripts. First-round RT-PCR of the TCR CDR3 relied on the HTBI primer set. TCRdb re-analysed the multiplex PCR reads in MiXCR, keeping a single row per CDR3 protein. The data show 600,000 to 650,000 distinct CDR3 sequences, about 17% seen once.

This clonotype was sampled from a woman aged 30 to 39 with Graves' hyperthyroidism. J is TRBJ2-1 and V is TRBV19; 8 bases are shared with TRBD1. Sequencing input: blood. CDR3 in amino acids: CASSISPSIGQGRWNEQFF. For the CDR3, the DNA is TGTGCCAGTAGTATTTCCCCCTCCATAGGACAGGGAAGGTGGAATGAGCAGTTCTTC.